This record covers a single T cell receptor (beta chain). The sample originates from a study of blood T cell repertoires in COVID-19. Background on the study: PBMCs, B-cell-depleted T cells, or T cells were the source of the cDNA or gDNA that made up the material.

Deletions cut 3 bases from V and 4 bases from J, with 20 bases between. The CDR3 contains 18 residues. Germline CDR1 is SGHRS and CDR2 is YFSETQ. In the authors' workflow: Cell counts per sample came from amplifying reference gene primers. The assay was immunoSEQ multiplex PCR, and TCRdb's table has in-frame clones only and misses some. Clone size and V and J calls were adopted from that table, with D and trimming inferred from the DNA. The sample has 250,000 to 300,000 clones; about 86% are singletons. V and J are TRBV5-1 and TRBJ2-6; D may be TRBD1 (6 bases). The sequence derives from a man aged 25 to 40 with acute COVID-19. Sequencing was performed on PBMCs or T cells enriched from blood (not recorded which). The CDR3 region is CASSYDPQGSGGANVLTF. The CDR3 nucleotides are TGCGCCAGCAGCTACGACCCACAGGGATCGGGCGGGGCCAACGTCCTGACTTTC.